These T cell receptor beta chains were read from a single sample in a study of blood T cells in healthy people across ages. TCRdb re-analysed the 5' RACE reads in MiXCR, keeping a single row per CDR3 protein. The sample contains more than 650,000 distinct CDR3 sequences, around 24% of which appear only once. These sequences were also reported in another study, on T cells of mothers and their children.

Sequences were obtained from blood. The receptors derive from a boy between 10 and 17 years old in good health. The CDR3 runs from the conserved cysteine through the conserved F or W. Each record gives: D gene, V gene, J gene, clone size, CDR3 DNA, CDR3 protein. D genes are given only for firm matches. Some rows mark clone size as missing; the rest say once, few, many or name a class of expanded clone.

>-|TRBV12-3/TRBV12-4|TRBJ2-7|few
TGTGCCAGCAGTTTTCAATGGCCTGCCTTGGGCTCCTACGAGCAGTACTTC
CASSFQWPALGSYEQYF
>-|TRBV20-1|TRBJ2-3|-
TGCAGTGCTCCGGGACGGAGCACAGATACGCAGTATTTT
CSAPGRSTDTQYF
>TRBD2|TRBV12-3/TRBV12-4|TRBJ2-5|many
TGTGCCAGCAGTTTAGCCCGACTAGCGGGGGGGCCCGGGACCCAGTACTTC
CASSLARLAGGPGTQYF
>TRBD1|TRBV9|TRBJ2-1|-
TGTGCCAGCAGCGTAGCGGCAGGGGGAACCTACAATGAGCAGTTCTTC
CASSVAAGGTYNEQFF
>-|TRBV6-2/TRBV6-3|TRBJ1-5|-
TGTGCCAGCAGTTATTTGACTTCGGCCCAGCCCCAGCATTTT
CASSYLTSAQPQHF
>TRBD1|TRBV28|TRBJ2-7|few
TGTGCCAGCAGTTTATTACTAAGGGACAGGGTATCCTACGAGCAGTACTTC
CASSLLLRDRVSYEQYF
>TRBD2|TRBV20-1|TRBJ2-7|-
TGCAGTGCTAGAGATCCCCTAGCGGAGTCCTACGAGCAGTACTTC
CSARDPLAESYEQYF
>-|TRBV11-2|TRBJ1-3|-
TGTGCCAGCAGCGCCGGTAGGGATGGAAACACCATATATTTT
CASSAGRDGNTIYF
>TRBD2|TRBV20-1|TRBJ2-3|-
TGCAGTGCTAGATTGACTAGCGGGTCTGCAGATACGCAGTATTTT
CSARLTSGSADTQYF
>-|TRBV21-1|TRBJ2-1|-
TGTGCCAGCAGCAAGAGGGTCAATGAGCAGTTCTTC
CASSKRVNEQFF
>-|TRBV6-5|TRBJ2-4|-
TGTGCCAGCAGTTACTCGACCCCCGGGCCCAAGATTCAGTACTTC
CASSYSTPGPKIQYF
>-|TRBV30|TRBJ2-1|-
TGTGCCTGGAGTGTACAACAGAGCTCCTACAATGAGCAGTTCTTC
CAWSVQQSSYNEQFF
>-|TRBV5-1|TRBJ2-6|few
TGCGCCAGCAGCTGGTCGGGGAGCTCTGGGGCCAACGTCCTGACTTTC
CASSWSGSSGANVLTF
>-|TRBV27|TRBJ1-1|-
TGTGCCAGCGCCGCCGGGAGGGGTAACACTGAAGCTTTCTTT
CASAAGRGNTEAFF
>TRBD1|TRBV6-5|TRBJ1-2|-
TGTGCCAGCAGTCAGGACAGGGGGCTAAGGAGGAACTATGGCTACACCTTC
CASSQDRGLRRNYGYTF
>TRBD2|TRBV20-1|TRBJ2-3|few
TGCAGTGCTAGGAAACCGGGACTAGCGGGAGGTACAGATACGCAGTATTTT
CSARKPGLAGGTDTQYF
>-|TRBV20-1|TRBJ2-2|once
TGCAGTGCTAGAGATGGCACCACCGGGGAGCTGTTTTTT
CSARDGTTGELFF
>-|TRBV10-3|TRBJ2-5|-
TGTGCCATCAGTGAGTCGGTAAGGGAGACCCAGTACTTC
CAISESVRETQYF
>-|TRBV7-3|TRBJ1-2|-
TGTGCCAGCAGCAATGACAGGATAGGCTACACCTTC
CASSNDRIGYTF
>TRBD2|TRBV2|TRBJ2-4|-
TGTGCCAGCAGTTCCTCCGGGACTATCAAAAACATTCAGTACTTC
CASSSSGTIKNIQYF
>TRBD1|TRBV7-3|TRBJ2-7|few
TGTGCCAGCAGCCCGGACAGGCACTCCTACGAGCAGTACTTC
CASSPDRHSYEQYF
>TRBD2|TRBV20-1|TRBJ2-5|few
TGCAGTGCTACGTGGCGGGGAGGGTACCAAGAGACCCAGTACTTC
CSATWRGGYQETQYF
>-|TRBV18|TRBJ2-3|few
TGTGCCAGCTCACGGGCCACAGGTCGAGATACGCAGTATTTT
CASSRATGRDTQYF
>TRBD1|TRBV5-1|TRBJ1-2|few
TGCGCCAGCAGCCCTAACAGGGGAACAAACTATGGCTACACCTTC
CASSPNRGTNYGYTF
>-|TRBV9|TRBJ2-3|few
TGTGCCAGCAGCGTAGAAACAGATACGCAGTATTTT
CASSVETDTQYF
>TRBD2|TRBV9|TRBJ2-7|few
TGTGCCAGCAGCGTAGAAAGCGGCGGGGGAGCATACGAGCAGTACTTC
CASSVESGGGAYEQYF
>-|TRBV10-1|TRBJ2-5|-
TGCGCCAGCAGTGAGTCGTCGGGGGAGACCCAGTACTTC
CASSESSGETQYF
>-|TRBV12-3/TRBV12-4|TRBJ2-2|few
TGTGCCAGCAGTTCCCCAGCGGGGAACACCGGGGAGCTGTTTTTT
CASSSPAGNTGELFF
>-|TRBV20-1|TRBJ2-1|-
TGCAGTGCTAGGGACACCTCCTACAATGAGCAGTTCTTC
CSARDTSYNEQFF
>TRBD1|TRBV20-1|TRBJ2-5|few
TGCAGTGCTAGAGTTGGGACAGGGACGTTCGAGACCCAGTACTTC
CSARVGTGTFETQYF
>-|TRBV3-1|TRBJ1-6|-
TGTGCCAGCAGCCCAGTGGTCCCATATAATTCACCCCTCCACTTT
CASSPVVPYNSPLHF
>TRBD1|TRBV12-3/TRBV12-4|TRBJ2-1|-
TGTGCCAGCAGACCGGGACAGGGGCTTTCCCCCGGAACCAATGAGCAGTTCTTC
CASRPGQGLSPGTNEQFF
>-|TRBV20-1|TRBJ2-5|-
TGCAGTGCTAGATTTCGTGGGGAGACCCAGTACTTC
CSARFRGETQYF
>-|TRBV18|TRBJ2-7|-
TGTGCCAGCTCACCAAAAAAGGGGAACTACGAGCAGTACTTC
CASSPKKGNYEQYF
>TRBD2|TRBV20-1|TRBJ2-2|-
TGCAGTGCTGGGGGGGACGGCCCCACCGGGGAGCTGTTTTTT
CSAGGDGPTGELFF
>TRBD2|TRBV6-1|TRBJ2-1|-
TGTGCCAGCAGTCCGCGACTAGCGGGCGGTGGGAATGAGCAGTTCTTC
CASSPRLAGGGNEQFF
>-|TRBV19|TRBJ1-6|few
TGTGCCAGTAGTATAGGGCTTGGGGATTCACCCCTCCACTTT
CASSIGLGDSPLHF
>-|TRBV20-1|TRBJ1-1|-
TGCAGTGCTTACGGGGATGAGAACACTGAAGCTTTCTTT
CSAYGDENTEAFF
>TRBD2|TRBV12-3/TRBV12-4|TRBJ2-7|few
TGTGCCAGCAGTCCTAGCGGGGGTAAAGGAGACGAGCAGTACTTC
CASSPSGGKGDEQYF
>-|TRBV6-1|TRBJ2-7|-
TGTGCCAGCAAATCGGGATACGAGCAGTACTTC
CASKSGYEQYF
>TRBD1|TRBV7-9|TRBJ1-5|few
TGTGCCAGCAGCGGGACAGGGGGCAGCAATCAGCCCCAGCATTTT
CASSGTGGSNQPQHF
>-|TRBV29-1|TRBJ1-2|-
TGCAGCGTTGTAGATTCTAAAGGGGGTAACTATGGCTACACCTTC
CSVVDSKGGNYGYTF
>-|TRBV18|TRBJ2-5|many
TGTGCCAGCTCACTTAATGGACAGCCACAAGAGACCCAGTACTTC
CASSLNGQPQETQYF
>TRBD2|TRBV9|TRBJ2-5|many
TGTGCCAGCAGCGTTAATCTAGCGGGGGGCGAGACCCAGTACTTC
CASSVNLAGGETQYF
>-|TRBV5-1|TRBJ2-1|few
TGCGCCAGCAGCCGAGAGGGATCTACCGCCTACAATGAGCAGTTCTTC
CASSREGSTAYNEQFF
>-|TRBV10-3|TRBJ2-3|-
TGTGCCATCAGTGAGTCGATAGGGCCAAAGGATACGCAGTATTTT
CAISESIGPKDTQYF
>-|TRBV29-1|TRBJ1-2|-
TGCAGCACGATACGGGGGAGCTATGGCTACACCTTC
CSTIRGSYGYTF
>TRBD2|TRBV2|TRBJ2-1|few
TGTGCCAGCAGATCGCTAGCGGTCCACAATGAGCAGTTCTTC
CASRSLAVHNEQFF
>TRBD1|TRBV30|TRBJ2-5|few
TGTGCCTGGAGTAAGGACAGGGCAGAGACCCAGTACTTC
CAWSKDRAETQYF
>TRBD1|TRBV10-3|TRBJ1-6|few
TGTGCCATCAGTGAACCGGGACAGGGGTTTTCACCCCTCCACTTT
CAISEPGQGFSPLHF
>-|TRBV20-1|TRBJ2-7|-
TGCAGTGCTAGATCGTGGGGCTACGAGCAGTACTTC
CSARSWGYEQYF
>-|TRBV5-1|TRBJ2-7|-
TGCGCCAGCAGCGGGACCCAGTACGAGCAGTACTTC
CASSGTQYEQYF
>-|TRBV28|TRBJ2-3|few
TGTGCCAGCAGTTTGTACGGTACAGATACGCAGTATTTT
CASSLYGTDTQYF
>TRBD2|TRBV5-1|TRBJ2-3|many
TGCGCCAGCAGCTTGGCCCCGGGACTAGCGGGGGGAGTTTCTAGCACAGATACGCAGTATTTT
CASSLAPGLAGGVSSTDTQYF
>TRBD1|TRBV25-1|TRBJ1-5|few
TGTGCCAGCAGCGAGACAGGGTCTGACCAGCCCCAGCATTTT
CASSETGSDQPQHF